The T cell receptor (beta chain) described here comes from a study of T cell responses to AZD1222 COVID-19 vaccine. Study observations and caveats: Targets within unmutated variant regions were reportedly found for nearly half of spike-specific TCRs. A mostly white British donor set with more females was recruited, and clonal diversity was possibly underestimated. Seropositivity was recorded at baseline in only a handful of AZD1222 recipients.

Germline V gives CDR1 LGHDT, CDR2 YNNKEL (reference sequence). The CDR3 totals 16 residues. V lost 0 bases, J lost 0 bases, and 9 bases lay in between. The protocol was immunoSEQ multiplex PCR, while the TCRdb copy is restricted to in-frame clones and leaves out a portion. Of roughly 150,000 clones listed, under 95% are singletons. Comment on this clone: Its cognate antigen is unknown.

This receptor was taken from an adult in good health. The gene calls are TRBV3-1 (or the pseudogene TRBV3-2) and TRBJ2-1; D ambiguous. The source was peripheral blood, collected on day 0 of AZD1222 vaccination. The CDR3 region is CASSQEADSSYNEQFF. The CDR3 DNA follows: TGTGCCAGCAGCCAAGAGGCGGATAGCTCCTACAATGAGCAGTTCTTC.